The 11 T cell receptor beta chains listed next were all sequenced from one sample in a study of T cell clones after liver transplantation. The data were produced by immunoSEQ multiplex PCR, yet TCRdb's version contains in-frame clones alone and is incomplete. This sample has about 33,000 clones; around 95% occur once, and the top ten carry 25% to 30%. The sequenced sample was CD8+ T cells from blood, obtained 12 months after liver transplant. Receptors were obtained from a human patient who received a liver transplant. The graft donor may have contributed some T cells.

The sample holds one count of this clone. This chain uses TRBV7-9 with TRBJ2-5; 7 bases line up with TRBD2. From germline, CDR1 is SEHNR and CDR2 FQNEAQ (reference sequence). With V trimmed by 7 bases and J by 2 bases, 10 bases remained unmatched. CDR3 length: 15 amino acids. The chain's CDR3 is CASKRGGESQETQYF. CDR3 in DNA: TGTGCCAGCAAACGGGGAGGGGAATCACAAGAGACCCAGTACTTC.

This clone was counted a single time. The chain carries TRBV19 and TRBJ2-7; possibly TRBD1 for D (6 bases). CDR3 length equals 14 residues. Germline V gives CDR1 LNHDA, CDR2 SQIVND (reference sequence). Trimming stripped 1 base from V and 0 bases from J, with 7 bases between. This CDR3 is CASSIVGGSYEQYF. CDR3 nucleotide sequence: TGTGCCAGTAGTATAGTAGGGGGCTCCTACGAGCAGTACTTC.

This clone showed up just once. The chain recombines TRBV7-3 with TRBJ2-5; TRBD1 or TRBD2 may be the D gene (5 bases each). Germline CDR1 reads SGHTA; CDR2 reads FQGTGA. The CDR3 runs to 15 residues. V lost 5 bases, J lost 2 bases, and 15 bases lay in between. The CDR3 DNA sequence: TGTGCCAGCAGCCAACACGGGGCTCTGCAAGAGACCCAGTACTTC. It translates to CASSQHGALQETQYF.

The chain couples TRBV4-1 to TRBJ2-7, with no clear D. V dropped 3 bases and J dropped 7 bases, with 19 bases sitting between them. The CDR3 has 15 amino acids. Looked up from germline, CDR1 is MGHRA and CDR2 is YSYEKL. CDR3 DNA: TGCGCCAGCAGCCAGCGACACCCGGAATTGCGGGAGCAGTACTTC. Encoded protein: CASSQRHPELREQYF.

This clone was observed a few times. This CDR3 reads CASSALQGDLTEAFF. CDR3 coding DNA: TGTGCCAGCAGCGCCCTACAGGGGGATTTGACTGAAGCTTTCTTT. The chain is built from TRBV7-9 and TRBJ1-1; 8 bases agree with TRBD1. Germline V gene data show CDR1 as SEHNR and CDR2 as FQNEAQ (reference sequence). After removal of 5 bases from V and 5 bases from J, the junction contained 10 bases not matched to a gene. The length of the CDR3 is 15 residues.

This clone was seen only a few times. The chain joins TRBV28 to TRBJ2-7, with a possible D match to TRBD2 (5 bases). The CDR3 has 14 residues. Trimming shortened V by 1 base and J by 3 bases, and 10 bases separated the two germline ends. Germline V lookup: CDR1 MDHEN, CDR2 SYDVKM. The CDR3 nucleotides are TGTGCCAGCAGTTTATCCGGACTTGGCTACGAGCAGTACTTC. Encoded protein: CASSLSGLGYEQYF.

This chain uses TRBV10-1 with TRBJ1-4, with D unresolved. V lost 8 bases, J lost 6 bases, and 7 bases lay in between. The germline V gene encodes CDR1 WNHNN and CDR2 SYGVQD (reference sequence). The CDR3 extends over 11 amino acids. The CDR3 DNA is TGCGCCAGCTACGGGTATGAAAAACTGTTTTTT. This gives the protein CASYGYEKLFF.

This clone came up once. The chain is built from TRBV23-1 and TRBJ2-1; 9 positions match TRBD1. TRBV23-1 is placed among ORFs of uncertain function. This CDR3 is built from 15 residues. Germline trimming cut 3 bases from V and 5 bases from J; bases unmatched to any gene: 5. This chain's CDR3 is CASSHPGTGNNEQFF. CDR3 nucleotide sequence: TGCGCCAGCAGTCACCCCGGGACAGGGAACAATGAGCAGTTCTTC.

This sequence joins TRBV29-1 and TRBJ2-1, with TRBD2 matching 12 bases. V lost 1 base to trimming and J lost 8 bases; unmatched junction nucleotides: 0. Looked up from germline, CDR1 is SQVTM and CDR2 is ANQGSEA. There are 13 residues in the CDR3. The DNA for the CDR3 is TGCAGCGTTGAAGGACTAGCGGGGGATGAGCAGTTCTTC. This sequence encodes CSVEGLAGDEQFF.

The chain is built from TRBV18 and TRBJ2-7; TRBD2 might be the D (5 bases). CDR1 and CDR2 from the germline V gene are KGHSH and LQKENI. The CDR3 has 14 amino acids. V was trimmed by 6 bases and J by 5 bases, leaving 17 bases between them. CDR3 DNA sequence: TGTGCCAGCTCCCCCGACGTGGGAGAGAACGAGCAGTACTTC. Translated, it gives CASSPDVGENEQYF.

This chain connects TRBV28 to TRBJ2-7; a possible D gene is TRBD2 (6 bases). CDR3 length: 16 amino acids. The V gene's germline CDR1 is MDHEN and CDR2 SYDVKM. Trimming pared 6 bases from V and 0 bases from J, leaving 18 bases between. Here the CDR3 DNA reads TGTGCCAGCAGCCTAAGGAGGGGCCCGAGCTCCTACGAGCAGTACTTC. Protein: CASSLRRGPSSYEQYF.